These T cell receptor beta chains were read from a single sample in a study of T cell repertoires in cytomegalovirus infection. Via MiXCR, TCRdb re-called the reads, giving one row per CDR3 protein. The sample includes 7,500 to 9,500 distinct CDR3 sequences, around three fifths of them seen just once. Antigens of these TCRs are unknown. The material sequenced was PBMCs, sequenced either directly or after in vitro stimulation (not recorded which). These receptors were obtained from a human donor in good health (CMV status not recorded). Some clones in this sample may be carry-over from other donors' samples. Both conserved end residues are part of each CDR3. The D gene is left open where the match is weak. Expanded clones are given a class, and other clones once, few, many or no size at all.

d_call j_call clone_size v_call cdr3_aa cdr3_nt
TRBD1 TRBJ2-7 - TRBV7-9 CASIDRDRLHYEQYF TGTGCCAGCATTGACCGGGACAGGTTGCACTACGAGCAGTACTTC
TRBD1 TRBJ2-7 few TRBV7-2 CASSTDRGLNYEQYF TGTGCCAGCAGCACCGACAGGGGACTCAACTACGAGCAGTACTTC
- TRBJ1-3 many TRBV28 CASSFGGGWAAYGNTIYF TGTGCCAGCAGTTTTGGGGGTGGGTGGGCGGCTTACGGAAACACCATATATTTT
TRBD1 TRBJ2-7 few TRBV12-3/TRBV12-4 CASTKPGQPYEQYF TGTGCCAGCACCAAACCGGGACAGCCCTACGAGCAGTACTTC
TRBD1 TRBJ1-5 - TRBV5-8 CASSLRGQNSQPQHF TGTGCCAGCAGCTTGAGGGGACAGAACTCCCAGCCCCAGCATTTT
- TRBJ1-4 - TRBV11-2 CASSLGSDEKLFF TGTGCCAGCAGCTTAGGATCGGACGAAAAACTGTTTTTT
- TRBJ1-6 - TRBV5-8 CASSSQGYNSPLHF TGTGCCAGCAGCTCACAGGGCTATAATTCACCCCTCCACTTT
- TRBJ1-3 - TRBV7-9 CASSLQLLSGNTIYF TGTGCCAGCAGTCTTCAGCTACTCTCTGGAAACACCATATATTTT
- TRBJ1-5 hyperexpanded TRBV7-6 CASSPETYSNQPQHF TGTGCCAGCAGCCCCGAAACATACAGCAATCAGCCCCAGCATTTT
- TRBJ1-1 - TRBV5-1 CASSLRLYTEAFF TGCGCCAGCAGCTTGCGGCTGTACACTGAAGCTTTCTTT
- TRBJ2-3 - TRBV5-8 CASSWGDSHRGTDTQYF TGTGCCAGCAGCTGGGGGGACAGCCATAGGGGCACAGATACGCAGTATTTT
- TRBJ2-1 few TRBV28 CASSLWGGVGGRLNNEQFF TGTGCCAGCAGTTTATGGGGGGGTGTTGGGGGACGTTTAAACAATGAGCAGTTCTTC
- TRBJ2-1 - TRBV12-3/TRBV12-4 CASSSRSLQGGERSYHEQFF TGTGCCAGCAGCTCCCGAAGCCTCCAGGGGGGAGAAAGGTCCTACCATGAGCAGTTCTTC
TRBD1 TRBJ1-1 - TRBV6-5 CASSYSATGVGNTEAFF TGTGCCAGCAGTTACTCGGCGACAGGGGTGGGGAACACTGAAGCTTTCTTT
- TRBJ1-1 - TRBV6-6 CASSYLARGNTEAFF TGTGCCAGCAGTTACTTGGCCAGGGGAAACACTGAAGCTTTCTTT
TRBD2 TRBJ2-2 - TRBV7-3 CALSFPGGNTGELFF TGTGCCCTCAGCTTCCCGGGGGGGAACACCGGGGAGCTGTTTTTT
- TRBJ2-2 - TRBV11-3 CASSAGQGETGELFF TGTGCCAGCAGCGCCGGGCAGGGAGAAACCGGGGAGCTGTTTTTT
TRBD1 TRBJ2-1 few TRBV24-1 CATSDLTGEETRYF TGTGCCACCAGTGATTTGACAGGGGAAGAGACCAGGTACTTC
- TRBJ2-2 - TRBV6-1 CASSEALGQNTGELFF TGTGCCAGCAGTGAAGCCCTAGGGCAGAACACCGGGGAGCTGTTTTTT
- TRBJ2-3 once TRBV27 CSSHGETQYF TGTTCCAGTCACGGTGAGACGCAGTATTTT
- TRBJ2-7 - TRBV14 CASSPRGYETYF TGTGCAAGCAGCCCTCGAGGGTACGAGACTTACTTC
TRBD1 TRBJ2-1 few TRBV27 CASSSPGQGWKNEQFF TGTGCCAGCAGTAGCCCGGGACAGGGGTGGAAGAATGAGCAGTTCTTC
- TRBJ2-4 - TRBV7-8 CASSSLSSLGNIQYF TGTGCCAGCAGCTCCCTCTCGAGCCTGGGGAACATTCAGTACTTC
- TRBJ1-4 few TRBV5-1 CASSLGATNEKLFF TGCGCCAGCAGCTTGGGTGCAACTAATGAAAAACTGTTTTTT
- TRBJ2-7 - TRBV7-6 CASSLEPGLDEQYF TGTGCCAGCAGCTTAGAACCGGGTCTAGACGAGCAGTACTTC
- TRBJ2-3 - TRBV7-2 CASSFFKGVQYF TGTGCCAGCAGCTTTTTTAAGGGTGTGCAGTATTTT
- TRBJ1-2 few TRBV6-5 CASSYLPGGDYGYTF TGTGCCAGCAGTTACCTTCCGGGGGGCGACTATGGCTACACCTTC
TRBD1 TRBJ1-2 few TRBV28 CASSSLGTEDGYTF TGTGCCAGCAGCTCTCTTGGGACAGAGGATGGCTACACCTTC
TRBD1 TRBJ1-1 - TRBV6-6 CASSYLGQGNEAFF TGTGCCAGCAGTTACCTCGGACAGGGGAATGAAGCTTTCTTT
- TRBJ1-2 - TRBV2 CASKASLSPWGGSPF TGTGCCAGCAAGGCCAGCCTCTCCCCCTGGGGAGGCTCCCCCTTC
TRBD2 TRBJ2-7 many TRBV6-1 CASRKGTSGSLYEQYF TGTGCCAGCAGGAAAGGGACTAGCGGGAGTTTGTACGAGCAGTACTTC
- TRBJ1-2 - TRBV27 CASRSIQGHNYGYTF TGTGCCAGCCGTTCTATTCAGGGGCATAACTATGGCTATACCTTC
TRBD1 TRBJ1-5 - TRBV6-5 CATGLRQGTTQPQHF TGTGCCACAGGCCTCCGACAGGGTACCACGCAGCCCCAGCATTTT